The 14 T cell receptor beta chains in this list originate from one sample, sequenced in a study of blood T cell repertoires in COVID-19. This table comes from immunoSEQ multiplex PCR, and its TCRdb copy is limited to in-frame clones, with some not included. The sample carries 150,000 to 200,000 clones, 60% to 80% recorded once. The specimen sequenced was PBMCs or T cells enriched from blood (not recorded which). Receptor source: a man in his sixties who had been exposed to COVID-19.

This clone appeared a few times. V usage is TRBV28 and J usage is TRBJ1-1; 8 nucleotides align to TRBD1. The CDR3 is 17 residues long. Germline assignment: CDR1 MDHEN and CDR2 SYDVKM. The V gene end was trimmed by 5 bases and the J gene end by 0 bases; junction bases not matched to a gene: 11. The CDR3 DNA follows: TGTGCCAGCAGTCCACCCCCGGGACAGGAGATGAACACTGAAGCTTTCTTT. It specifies CASSPPPGQEMNTEAFF.

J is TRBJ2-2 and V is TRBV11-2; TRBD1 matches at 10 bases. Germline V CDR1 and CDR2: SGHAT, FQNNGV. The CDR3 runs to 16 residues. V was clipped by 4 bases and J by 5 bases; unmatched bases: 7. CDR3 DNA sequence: TGTGCCAGCAGCTCCCGACAGGGGGCTATAACCGGGGAGCTGTTTTTT. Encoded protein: CASSSRQGAITGELFF.

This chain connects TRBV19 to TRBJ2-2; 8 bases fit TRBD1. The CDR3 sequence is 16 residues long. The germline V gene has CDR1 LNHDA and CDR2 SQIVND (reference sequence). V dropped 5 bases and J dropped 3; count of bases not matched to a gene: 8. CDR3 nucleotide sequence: TGTGCCAGTAGTGCGGGACAGGCCCTATACACCGGGGAGCTGTTTTTT. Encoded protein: CASSAGQALYTGELFF.

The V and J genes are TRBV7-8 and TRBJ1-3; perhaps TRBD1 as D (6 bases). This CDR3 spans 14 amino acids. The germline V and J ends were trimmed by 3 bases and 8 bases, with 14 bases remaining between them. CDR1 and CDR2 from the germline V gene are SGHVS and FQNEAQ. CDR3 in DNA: TGTGCCAGCAGCTTGGGGGCAGGGACGGACACCATATATTTT. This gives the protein CASSLGAGTDTIYF.

CDR3 loop: CASSLMVLTSGRVGNEQFF. In DNA, the CDR3 is TGTGCCAGCAGCTTAATGGTCCTGACTAGCGGGAGGGTGGGTAATGAGCAGTTCTTC. The chain couples TRBV7-3 to TRBJ2-1; 14 bases match TRBD2. The length of the CDR3 is 19 residues. CDR1 is SGHTA, CDR2 FQGTGA, per germline. The V gene end was trimmed by 1 base and the J gene end by 7 bases; junction bases not matched to a gene: 12.

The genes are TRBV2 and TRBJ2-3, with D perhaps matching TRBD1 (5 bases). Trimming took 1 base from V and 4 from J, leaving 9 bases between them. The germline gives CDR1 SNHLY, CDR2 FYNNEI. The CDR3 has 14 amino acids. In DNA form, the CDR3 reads TGTGCCAGCAGTGAAGGCCCCAGGGCAGATACGCAGTATTTT. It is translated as CASSEGPRADTQYF.

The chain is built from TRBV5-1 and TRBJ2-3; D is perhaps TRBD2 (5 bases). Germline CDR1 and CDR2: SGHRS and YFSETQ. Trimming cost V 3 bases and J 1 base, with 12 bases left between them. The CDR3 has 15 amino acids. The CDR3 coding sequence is TGCGCCAGCAGCTCACTCGGGGTGGGCACAGATACGCAGTATTTT. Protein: CASSSLGVGTDTQYF.

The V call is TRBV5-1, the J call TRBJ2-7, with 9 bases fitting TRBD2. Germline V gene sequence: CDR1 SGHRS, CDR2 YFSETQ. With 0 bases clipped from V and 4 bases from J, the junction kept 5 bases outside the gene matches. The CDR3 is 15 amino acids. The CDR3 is CASSLVFSGSYEQYF. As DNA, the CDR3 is TGCGCCAGCAGCTTGGTGTTTAGCGGGAGTTACGAGCAGTACTTC.

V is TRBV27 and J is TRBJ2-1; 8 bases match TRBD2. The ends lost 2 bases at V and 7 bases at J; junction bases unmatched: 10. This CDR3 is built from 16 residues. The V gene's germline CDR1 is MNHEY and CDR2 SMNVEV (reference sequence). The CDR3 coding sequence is TGTGCCAGCAGTTTAATAGGATTAGCGGGAATAAATGAGCAGTTCTTC. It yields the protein CASSLIGLAGINEQFF.

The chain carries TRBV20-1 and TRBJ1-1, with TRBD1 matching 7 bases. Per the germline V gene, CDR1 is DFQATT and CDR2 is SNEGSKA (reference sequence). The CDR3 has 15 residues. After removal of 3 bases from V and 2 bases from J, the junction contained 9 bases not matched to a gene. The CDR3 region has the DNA TGCAGTGCTAGTAGCCCAGGGGGAATAAACACTGAAGCTTTCTTT. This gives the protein CSASSPGGINTEAFF.

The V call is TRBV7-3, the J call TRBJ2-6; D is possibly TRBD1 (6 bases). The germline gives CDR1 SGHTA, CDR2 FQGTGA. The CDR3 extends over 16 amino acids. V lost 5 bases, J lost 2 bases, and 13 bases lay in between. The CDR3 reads CASSRTGSPGANVLTF. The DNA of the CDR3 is TGTGCCAGCAGCCGTACAGGGTCTCCTGGGGCCAACGTCCTGACTTTC. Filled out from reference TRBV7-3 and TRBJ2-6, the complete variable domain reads GAGVSQTPSNKVTEKGKYVELRCDPISGHTALYWYRQSLGQGPEFLIYFQGTGAADDSGLPNDRFFAVRPEGSVSTLKIQRTERGDSAVYLCASSRTGSPGANVLTFGAGSRLTVL.

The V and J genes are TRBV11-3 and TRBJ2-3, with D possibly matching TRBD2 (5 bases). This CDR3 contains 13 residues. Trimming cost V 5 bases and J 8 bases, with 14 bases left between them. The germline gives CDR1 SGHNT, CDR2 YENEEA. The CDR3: CASSERLAGTQYF. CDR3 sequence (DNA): TGTGCCAGCAGCGAGCGGCTGGCCGGTACGCAGTATTTT.

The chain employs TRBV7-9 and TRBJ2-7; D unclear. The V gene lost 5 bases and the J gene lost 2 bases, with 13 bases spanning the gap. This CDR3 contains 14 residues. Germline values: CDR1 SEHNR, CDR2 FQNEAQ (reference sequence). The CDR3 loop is CASSPDSPAYEQYF. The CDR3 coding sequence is TGTGCCAGCAGCCCCGACTCGCCTGCCTACGAGCAGTACTTC.

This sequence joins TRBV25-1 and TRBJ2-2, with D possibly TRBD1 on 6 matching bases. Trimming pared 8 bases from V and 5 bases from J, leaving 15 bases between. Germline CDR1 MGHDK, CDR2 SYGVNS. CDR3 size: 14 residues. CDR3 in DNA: TGTGCCAGCTGCACAGGGCTGAGGACCGGGGAGCTGTTTTTT. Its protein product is CASCTGLRTGELFF.